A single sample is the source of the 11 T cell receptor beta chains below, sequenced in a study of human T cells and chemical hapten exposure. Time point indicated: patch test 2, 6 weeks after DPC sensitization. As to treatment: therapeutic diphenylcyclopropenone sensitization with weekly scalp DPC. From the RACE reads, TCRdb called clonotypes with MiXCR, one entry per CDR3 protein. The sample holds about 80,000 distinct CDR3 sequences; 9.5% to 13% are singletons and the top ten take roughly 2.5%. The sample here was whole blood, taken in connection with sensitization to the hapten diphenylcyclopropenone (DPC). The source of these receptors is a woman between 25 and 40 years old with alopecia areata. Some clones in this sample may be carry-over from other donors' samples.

The CDR3 nucleotides are TGTGCCAGCAGTGAACACCGGGGAGAGACCCAGTACTTC. As protein: CASSEHRGETQYF. The V call is TRBV6-1, the J call TRBJ2-5; possible D gene TRBD2, 5 bases. V gave up 2 bases and J gave up 4 bases, with 8 bases separating them. CDR3 length: 13 amino acids. Per the germline V gene, CDR1 is MNHNS and CDR2 is SASEGT.

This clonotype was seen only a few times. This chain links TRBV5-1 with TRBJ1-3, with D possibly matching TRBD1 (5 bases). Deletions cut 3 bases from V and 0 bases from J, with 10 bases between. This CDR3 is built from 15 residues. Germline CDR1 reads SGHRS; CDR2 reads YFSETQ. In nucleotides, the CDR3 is TGCGCCAGCAGCTGGGGACCGACCTCTGGAAACACCATATATTTT. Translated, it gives CASSWGPTSGNTIYF.

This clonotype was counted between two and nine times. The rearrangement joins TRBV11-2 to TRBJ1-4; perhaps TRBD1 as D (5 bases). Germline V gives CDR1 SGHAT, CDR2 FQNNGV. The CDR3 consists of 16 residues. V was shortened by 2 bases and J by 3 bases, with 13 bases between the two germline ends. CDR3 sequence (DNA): TGTGCCAGCAGCTTATTGGGAGGGGAATCTAATGAAAAACTGTTTTTT. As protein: CASSLLGGESNEKLFF.

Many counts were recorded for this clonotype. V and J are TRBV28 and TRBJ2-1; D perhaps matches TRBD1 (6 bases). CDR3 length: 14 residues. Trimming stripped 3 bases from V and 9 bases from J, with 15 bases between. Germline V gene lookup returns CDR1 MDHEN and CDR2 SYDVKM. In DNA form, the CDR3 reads TGTGCCAGCAGTTTGTTAACCCAGGGGTCTGAGCAGTTCTTC. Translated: CASSLLTQGSEQFF.

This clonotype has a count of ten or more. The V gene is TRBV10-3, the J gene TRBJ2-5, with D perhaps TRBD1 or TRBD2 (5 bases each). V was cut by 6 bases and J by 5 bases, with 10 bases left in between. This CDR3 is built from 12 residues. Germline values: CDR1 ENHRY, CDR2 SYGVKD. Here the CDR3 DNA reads TGTGCCATCAGACGGGACGGTGAGACCCAGTACTTC. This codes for CAIRRDGETQYF.

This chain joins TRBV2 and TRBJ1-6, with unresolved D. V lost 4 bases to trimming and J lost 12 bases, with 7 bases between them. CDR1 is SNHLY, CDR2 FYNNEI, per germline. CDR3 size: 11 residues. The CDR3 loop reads CASSGRLPLHF. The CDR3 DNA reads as TGTGCCAGCAGTGGGCGGTTACCCCTCCACTTT.

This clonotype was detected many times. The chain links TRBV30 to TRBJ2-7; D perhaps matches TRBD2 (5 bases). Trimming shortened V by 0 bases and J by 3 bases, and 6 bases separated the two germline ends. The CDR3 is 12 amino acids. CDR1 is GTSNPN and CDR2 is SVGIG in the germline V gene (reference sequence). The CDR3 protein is CAWSVAGYEQYF. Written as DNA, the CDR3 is TGTGCCTGGAGTGTGGCGGGCTACGAGCAGTACTTC.

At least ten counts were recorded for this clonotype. In nucleotides, the CDR3 is TGTGCCAGCAGCCAAGATATAGGTGCTGAGCAGTACTTC. This sequence encodes CASSQDIGAEQYF. The chain carries TRBV3-1 and TRBJ2-7; D is unresolved. Germline V gene lookup returns CDR1 LGHDT and CDR2 YNNKEL (reference sequence). V lost 0 bases to trimming and J lost 7 bases, with 10 bases between them. CDR3 length: 13 amino acids.

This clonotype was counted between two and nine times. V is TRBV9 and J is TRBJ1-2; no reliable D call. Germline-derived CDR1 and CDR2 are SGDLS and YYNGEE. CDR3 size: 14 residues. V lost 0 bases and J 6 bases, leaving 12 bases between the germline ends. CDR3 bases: TGTGCCAGCAGCGTAGGGGGAACTCTTAATGGCTACACCTTC. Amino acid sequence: CASSVGGTLNGYTF.

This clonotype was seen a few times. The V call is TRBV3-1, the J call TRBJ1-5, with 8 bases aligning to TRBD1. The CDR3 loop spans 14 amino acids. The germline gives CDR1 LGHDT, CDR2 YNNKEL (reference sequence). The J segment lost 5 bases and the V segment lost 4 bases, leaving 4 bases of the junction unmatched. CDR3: CASSPTGGDQPQHF. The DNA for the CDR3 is TGTGCCAGCAGCCCCACAGGGGGAGATCAGCCCCAGCATTTT.

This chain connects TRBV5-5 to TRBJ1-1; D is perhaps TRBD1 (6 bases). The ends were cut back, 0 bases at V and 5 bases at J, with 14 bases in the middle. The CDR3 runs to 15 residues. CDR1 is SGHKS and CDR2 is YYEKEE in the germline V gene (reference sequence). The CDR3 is CASSLETGRRTEAFF. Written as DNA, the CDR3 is TGTGCCAGCAGCTTGGAAACAGGGAGAAGGACTGAAGCTTTCTTT.